The entry below gives a single T cell receptor beta chain sequence along with its context. The record originates from a study of blood T cell repertoires in COVID-19. Background on the study: PBMCs, B-cell-depleted T cells, or T cells were the source of the cDNA or gDNA that made up the material.

In the source study's methods: From reference gene primer amplification, estimates of nucleated cell counts were derived. TCRdb keeps only in-frame clones here, not all; method: immunoSEQ multiplex PCR. Clone size and V and J calls were adopted from that table, with D and trimming inferred from the DNA. The sample includes 190,000 or so clones, roughly 87% of them seen just once. V shed 8 bases and J shed 1 base, with 9 bases lying between them. This CDR3 has 13 residues. Cohorts were determined from participant-reported clinical history. The sample was PBMCs or T cells enriched from blood (not recorded which). The rearrangement uses TRBV12-3 or TRBV12-4 and TRBJ2-4; D possibly corresponds to TRBD2 (5 bases). This TCR came from a man between 18 and 35 years old with acute COVID-19. In nucleotides, the CDR3 is TGTGCCAGCGTCGGGGTCGCCAAAAACATTCAGTACTTC. Residues: CASVGVAKNIQYF.